The 10 T cell receptor beta chains below all came from one sample that was sequenced in a study of T cells in Graves' hyperthyroidism and ophthalmopathy. The TCR beta CDR3 regions underwent amplification using RNA transcripts as the source. The TCR CDR3 first-round RT-PCR relied on the HTBI primer set. TCRdb re-derived calls from the multiplex PCR reads in MiXCR, one entry per CDR3 protein. The repertoire includes approximately 600,000 distinct CDR3 sequences, under 15% of them detected once, and around 4.1% sits in the top ten. The sample consisted of blood. The receptors come from a middle-aged woman with Graves' ophthalmopathy.

This clonotype showed up just once. The rearrangement joins TRBV12-3 or TRBV12-4 to TRBJ2-7, with 8 bases lining up with TRBD2. This CDR3 is 15 amino acids long. Trimming removed 6 bases from V and 5 bases from J; junction bases left unmatched: 12. CDR3 loop: CASSSAAGVTHEQYF. CDR3 in DNA: TGTGCCAGCAGCTCCGCAGCGGGAGTAACCCACGAGCAGTACTTC.

A few counts support this clonotype. The chain combines TRBV28 with TRBJ1-1; 7 nucleotides agree with TRBD1. CDR3 size: 14 residues. The germline CDR1 and CDR2 sequences are MDHEN and SYDVKM. V trimming: 10 bases; J trimming: 4 bases; junction bases outside the gene matches: 12. The CDR3 region is CATPPGGYGTEAFF. CDR3 nucleotide sequence: TGTGCCACCCCCCCAGGGGGTTACGGCACTGAAGCTTTCTTT.

This clonotype was recorded many times. The chain joins TRBV12-5 to TRBJ2-5; D ambiguous. CDR1 is LGHNT and CDR2 is FRNRAP in the germline V gene. Trimming cost V 4 bases and J 6 bases, with 15 bases left between them. This CDR3 has 14 residues. CDR3 loop: CASGSGLEYQTQYF. The CDR3 DNA reads TGTGCTAGTGGTTCCGGTTTGGAGTATCAGACCCAGTACTTC.

Many counts were recorded for this clonotype. This rearrangement joins TRBV20-1 to TRBJ2-6; D is ambiguous. This CDR3 contains 13 residues. Germline V gene lookup returns CDR1 DFQATT and CDR2 SNEGSKA (reference sequence). The V end lost 4 bases, the J end lost 1 base, and 5 bases lay between the germline ends. This CDR3 is CSAIGSGANVLTF. The CDR3 DNA follows: TGCAGTGCTATAGGGTCTGGGGCCAACGTCCTGACTTTC.

This rearrangement joins TRBV28 to TRBJ1-2; no reliable D call. The V gene lost 5 bases and the J gene lost 4 bases, with 14 bases spanning the gap. Germline V gene lookup returns CDR1 MDHEN and CDR2 SYDVKM. The CDR3 covers 14 residues. In DNA, the CDR3 is TGTGCCAGCAGTCTAACGGGGAATGTCTATGGCTACACCTTC. It codes for CASSLTGNVYGYTF.

This clonotype came up a few times. The rearrangement uses TRBV2 and TRBJ2-2; the D is unclear. Trimming pared 5 bases from V and 5 bases from J, leaving 12 bases between. The CDR3 has 14 residues. Germline V lookup: CDR1 SNHLY, CDR2 FYNNEI. The CDR3 nucleotides are TGTGCCAGCAGTTTAGAGCTGGTTACCGGGGAGCTGTTTTTT. This encodes CASSLELVTGELFF.

Many counts were recorded for this clonotype. The gene calls are TRBV6-2 or TRBV6-3 and TRBJ2-6; D not certain. Trimming took 2 bases from V and 0 from J, leaving 5 bases between them. CDR1 is MNHEY and CDR2 is SVGEGT in the germline V gene. The CDR3 has 15 amino acids. The CDR3 reads CASSYQSSGANVLTF. DNA of the CDR3: TGTGCCAGCAGTTACCAAAGCTCTGGGGCCAACGTCCTGACTTTC.

This clonotype appeared many times. V and J are TRBV7-8 and TRBJ1-3, with unresolved D. The CDR3 length is 15 residues. V shed 1 base and J shed 0 bases, with 7 bases lying between them. Germline V gene sequence: CDR1 SGHVS, CDR2 FQNEAQ. The CDR3 coding sequence is TGTGCCAGCAGCTTAGGACACTCCTCTGGAAACACCATATATTTT. It codes for CASSLGHSSGNTIYF.

The sample holds a few counts of this clonotype. The V call is TRBV12-3 or TRBV12-4, the J call TRBJ1-3; a possible D gene is TRBD1 (5 bases). The CDR3 runs to 16 residues. Trimming took 6 bases from V and 0 from J, leaving 15 bases between them. The CDR3: CASSRTTAVSGNTIYF. CDR3 DNA: TGTGCCAGCAGCCGGACGACAGCAGTCTCTGGAAACACCATATATTTT.

This clonotype was seen ten or more times. The gene calls are TRBV28 and TRBJ1-1; TRBD1 is a possible D gene (5 bases). Trimming took off 5 bases at V and 5 bases at J, with 15 bases between the two ends. Per germline, CDR1 MDHEN and CDR2 SYDVKM. The CDR3 covers 14 residues. CDR3 DNA: TGTGCCAGCAGTCCCCCCAGGGAGAGAACTGAAGCTTTCTTT. Protein sequence: CASSPPRERTEAFF.